Here is one T cell receptor beta chain with its context. This specimen comes from a study of T cell changes during pregnancy in multiple sclerosis. The CDR3 contains 16 residues. Deletions cut 0 bases from V and 1 base from J, with 15 bases between. Germline loops: CDR1 GTSNPN, CDR2 SVGIG (reference sequence). TCRdb's copy holds only in-frame clones and misses some; the assay was immunoSEQ multiplex PCR. The repertoire includes some 76,000 clones, approximately 91% of them detected once, and just under 0.3% sits in the top ten. The rearrangement uses TRBV30 and TRBJ1-2; unclear D gene. The clonotype was recovered from a female donor with multiple sclerosis, enrolled in a pregnancy study. The sample in question was CD4+ T cells from peripheral blood mononuclear cells, obtained after pregnancy. CDR3 in DNA: TGTGCCTGGAGTGTACGGCGGCACAAAGTTAACTATGGCTACACCTTC. Amino acids: CAWSVRRHKVNYGYTF.